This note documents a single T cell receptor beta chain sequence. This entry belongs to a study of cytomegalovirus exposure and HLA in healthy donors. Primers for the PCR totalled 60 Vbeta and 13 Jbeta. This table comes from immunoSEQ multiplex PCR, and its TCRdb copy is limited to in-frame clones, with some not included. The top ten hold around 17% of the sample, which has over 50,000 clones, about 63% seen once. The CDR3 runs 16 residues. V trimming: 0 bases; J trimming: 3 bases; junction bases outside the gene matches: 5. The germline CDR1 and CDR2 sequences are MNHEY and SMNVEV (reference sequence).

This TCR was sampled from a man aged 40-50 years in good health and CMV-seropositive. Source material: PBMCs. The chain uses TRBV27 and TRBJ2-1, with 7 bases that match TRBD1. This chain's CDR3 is CASSLSSGQNYNEQFF. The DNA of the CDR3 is TGTGCCAGCAGTTTATCATCGGGACAGAACTACAATGAGCAGTTCTTC.